There are many counts of the clone carrying this T cell receptor (beta chain). The antigen is undetermined. The CDR3 loop spans 15 amino acids. The V segment lost 5 bases and the J segment 4 bases; nucleotides outside the gene matches: 12. Per germline, CDR1 DFQATT and CDR2 SNEGSKA (reference sequence). This sample is part of a study of post-analysis software for immune sequencing data. Study summary: Included courses were relapsing-remitting and secondary progressive multiple sclerosis; progressive-relapsing multiple sclerosis was also included. Notes on the study in general: F measure showed strong co-clustering of same-batch samples. Five or six TRBV segments, TRBV5-6, TRBV5-1 and TRBV20-1 among them, were found more frequent in patients than controls. Those with multiple sclerosis, the patient group, showed significantly lower normalized Chao1 diversity than controls.

Tagging with unique molecular identifiers was a feature of the TCR beta cDNA libraries. Input amounts of 1 to 10 million T cells were used. These gave 500,000 or so cDNA molecules, so each molecule approximated one T cell. From the PCR reads, TCRdb called clonotypes with MiXCR, one entry per CDR3 protein. Here the sample spans about 170,000 distinct CDR3 sequences, approximately 30% being singletons. The sequenced sample consisted of blood. The receptor's source is a girl aged 10-17 years with multiple sclerosis. The V gene is TRBV20-1, the J gene TRBJ2-5; TRBD2 agrees at 8 bases. The CDR3 nucleotides read TGCAGTGCTCTTGTAGGGCTGGGGACTAGAGAGACCCAGTACTTC. It codes for CSALVGLGTRETQYF.